This passage covers 18 T cell receptor beta chains from one sample sequenced in a study of blood T cell repertoires in COVID-19. Assay: immunoSEQ multiplex PCR; the TCRdb copy retains only in-frame clones and omits some. The sample lists roughly 100,000 clones, 87% seen once, with roughly 2% in the top ten. Source material: peripheral blood. The receptors were gathered from a man in his fifties with active COVID-19.

This clone was counted once. This chain links TRBV30 with TRBJ1-2; no definite D call. The V gene lost 4 bases and the J gene lost 0 bases, with 9 bases spanning the gap. This CDR3 has 13 residues. CDR1 and CDR2 from the germline V gene are GTSNPN and SVGIG (reference sequence). The CDR3 reads CAWTVGTNYGYTF. CDR3 DNA: TGTGCCTGGACGGTCGGGACTAACTATGGCTACACCTTC.

The V and J genes are TRBV5-4 and TRBJ1-1; 7 bases line up with TRBD1. CDR1 is SGHNT, CDR2 YYREEE, per germline (reference sequence). The trim removed 2 bases at V and 5 bases at J, leaving 9 bases unmatched. The CDR3 has 15 amino acids. CDR3 in amino acids: CASSLPTGVWTEAFF. For the CDR3, the DNA is TGTGCCAGCAGCTTACCAACAGGGGTTTGGACTGAAGCTTTCTTT.

The V gene is TRBV5-4, the J gene TRBJ2-1, with TRBD2 matching 12 bases. Germline V gene lookup returns CDR1 SGHNT and CDR2 YYREEE (reference sequence). Unmatched junction bases numbered 3, after V lost 2 bases and J lost 6 bases. The CDR3 length is 15 residues. The CDR3 DNA sequence: TGTGCCAGCAGCTTAGCTAGCGGGGGGGCCAATGAGCAGTTCTTC. It is translated as CASSLASGGANEQFF.

The genes are TRBV11-2 and TRBJ2-1; 14 positions match TRBD2. This CDR3 contains 16 residues. The junction had 4 bases not matched to a gene; V was cut back by 3 bases and J by 6 bases. CDR1 is SGHAT and CDR2 is FQNNGV in the germline V gene. The chain's CDR3 is CASSLTSGGAGNEQFF. The CDR3 nucleotides read TGTGCCAGCAGCTTGACTAGCGGGGGGGCCGGCAATGAGCAGTTCTTC. Together with reference TRBV11-2 and TRBJ2-1, the CDR3 gives the full variable domain: EAGVAQSPRYKIIEKRQSVAFWCNPISGHATLYWYQQILGQGPKLLIQFQNNGVVDDSQLPKDRFSAERLKGVDSTLKIQPAKLEDSAVYLCASSLTSGGAGNEQFFGPGTRLTVL.

V is TRBV2 and J is TRBJ2-7; 11 nucleotides line up with TRBD2. The CDR3 contains 14 residues. The V gene end was trimmed by 6 bases and the J gene end by 2 bases; junction bases not matched to a gene: 3. CDR1 is SNHLY, CDR2 FYNNEI, per germline. The DNA for the CDR3 is TGTGCCAGCAGAATAGCGGGGGGGACCTACGAGCAGTACTTC. Translation gives CASRIAGGTYEQYF.

The rearrangement joins TRBV4-1 to TRBJ2-2; 8 nucleotides align to TRBD1. The CDR3 is 16 amino acids. The ends lost 4 bases at V and 3 bases at J; junction bases unmatched: 7. The germline gives CDR1 MGHRA, CDR2 YSYEKL. CDR3: CASSPGQGKDTGELFF. CDR3 bases: TGCGCCAGCAGCCCTGGACAGGGCAAAGACACCGGGGAGCTGTTTTTT.

The chain recombines TRBV4-1 with TRBJ1-2; D is ambiguous. V was clipped by 0 bases and J by 3 bases, with 5 bases between them. This CDR3 region has 13 residues. Germline V gene lookup returns CDR1 MGHRA and CDR2 YSYEKL. CDR3 loop: CASSQEFDYGYTF. CDR3 sequence (DNA): TGCGCCAGCAGCCAAGAATTCGACTATGGCTACACCTTC.

There are a few counts of this clone. The chain carries TRBV2 and TRBJ1-4, with D perhaps matching TRBD1 (6 bases). Deletions cut 7 bases from V and 6 bases from J, with 18 bases between. The germline V gene encodes CDR1 SNHLY and CDR2 FYNNEI. This CDR3 is 15 amino acids long. The CDR3 sequence: CASKTRWGQDEKLFF. CDR3 DNA sequence: TGTGCCAGCAAAACGAGGTGGGGGCAGGATGAAAAACTGTTTTTT.

The gene calls are TRBV5-1 and TRBJ1-3, with TRBD1 identical over 7 bases. Per germline, CDR1 SGHRS and CDR2 YFSETQ. The CDR3 totals 15 residues. With V trimmed by 4 bases and J by 0 bases, 4 bases remained unmatched. CDR3 coding DNA: TGCGCCAGCAGCAGTGGGACAGACTCTGGAAACACCATATATTTT. Translating gives CASSSGTDSGNTIYF.

V gene TRBV12-3 or TRBV12-4 combines with J gene TRBJ2-4; tentative D call: TRBD2 (5 bases). The length of the CDR3 is 12 residues. The V gene lost 2 bases and the J gene lost 12 bases, with 11 bases spanning the gap. CDR3 in DNA: TGTGCCAGCAGTTTAAGAGGGCGAGATCAGTACTTC. Translated, it gives CASSLRGRDQYF.

This rearrangement joins TRBV5-6 to TRBJ2-5, with D tentatively TRBD1 (6 bases). The V end was cut by 4 bases, the J end by 3 bases, with 19 bases between. The germline V gene encodes CDR1 SGHDT and CDR2 YYEEEE. The CDR3 sequence is 16 residues long. The CDR3 spells CASSRKIRQAEETQYF. CDR3 sequence (DNA): TGTGCCAGCAGCCGAAAGATTAGACAGGCCGAAGAGACCCAGTACTTC.

V usage is TRBV4-2 and J usage is TRBJ1-1; D is unclear. Germline V CDR1 and CDR2: LGHNA, YNFKEQ. Trimming removed 2 bases from V and 5 bases from J, with 3 bases in between. The length of the CDR3 is 11 residues. CDR3 in amino acids: CASSQQTEAFF. The CDR3 DNA is TGTGCCAGCAGCCAACAGACTGAAGCTTTCTTT.

This clone was picked up one time. The chain links TRBV18 to TRBJ1-6, with D perhaps TRBD1 (6 bases). CDR3 length: 17 residues. Trimming removed 3 bases from V and 0 bases from J, with 12 bases in between. From germline, CDR1 is KGHSH and CDR2 LQKENI. CDR3 in amino acids: CASSPFGQSSYNSPLHF. CDR3 bases: TGTGCCAGCTCACCTTTTGGACAGAGCTCCTATAATTCACCCCTCCACTTT.

This rearrangement joins TRBV30 to TRBJ1-2, with 8 bases fitting TRBD1. The trim removed 0 bases at V and 14 bases at J, leaving 5 bases unmatched. The CDR3 has 11 residues. Per the germline V gene, CDR1 is GTSNPN and CDR2 is SVGIG (reference sequence). In DNA, the CDR3 is TGTGCCTGGAGTGTACAGGGGGACCAAACCTTC. This codes for CAWSVQGDQTF.

The chain employs TRBV7-2 and TRBJ1-3; 7 bases map to TRBD1. Trimming removed 1 base from V and 3 bases from J; junction bases left unmatched: 6. CDR1 and CDR2 from the germline V gene are SGHTA and FQGNSA. The CDR3 spans 16 residues. CDR3 loop: CASSLVRGRLGNTIYF. As DNA, the CDR3 is TGTGCCAGCAGCTTAGTAAGGGGGCGCCTTGGAAACACCATATATTTT.

The chain carries TRBV3-1 (or the pseudogene TRBV3-2) and TRBJ1-1; 7 bases are shared with TRBD1. The CDR3 totals 14 residues. Unmatched junction bases numbered 6, after V lost 0 bases and J lost 8 bases. The V gene's germline CDR1 is LGHDT and CDR2 YNNKEL (reference sequence). The CDR3 spells CASSQDGVTGEAFF. CDR3 bases: TGTGCCAGCAGCCAAGATGGGGTGACAGGGGAAGCTTTCTTT.

V usage is TRBV5-6 and J usage is TRBJ2-7; 8 bases align to TRBD1. The ends lost 4 bases at V and 5 bases at J; junction bases unmatched: 8. This CDR3 region has 14 residues. Germline-derived CDR1 and CDR2 are SGHDT and YYEEEE. CDR3 coding DNA: TGTGCCAGCAGCACGGGGGACAGGCACAACGAGCAGTACTTC. Protein sequence: CASSTGDRHNEQYF.

The chain joins TRBV5-5 to TRBJ1-5; a possible D gene is TRBD1 (6 bases). V lost 3 bases to trimming and J lost 8 bases, with 12 bases between them. This CDR3 is built from 13 residues. The V gene's germline CDR1 is SGHKS and CDR2 YYEKEE (reference sequence). CDR3 DNA sequence: TGTGCCAGCAGCTCGCAGGGGAGGGAGCCCCAGCATTTT. Encoded protein: CASSSQGREPQHF.